This T cell receptor beta chain was identified during a study of post-analysis software for immune sequencing data. Turning to the study itself: Disease trajectories encompassed relapsing-remitting, secondary progressive and progressive-relapsing multiple sclerosis.

Study-wide findings and caveats: Patients with multiple sclerosis recorded significantly lower normalized Chao1 diversity than controls, the study found. Elevated frequency relative to controls characterized several TRBV segments in patients, TRBV5-6, TRBV5-1 and TRBV20-1 among them.

With respect to this clonotype: What it binds is unknown.

TCR beta libraries were prepared from cDNA with unique molecular identifiers. T cells numbering about 0.95 to 11 million gave rise to about 490,000 cDNA molecules. TCRdb re-derived calls from the PCR reads in MiXCR, one entry per CDR3 protein. Of 700,000 to 900,000 distinct CDR3 sequences in the sample, 46% were seen once. J was trimmed by 3 bases and V by 5 bases; bases with no gene match: 7. Germline loops: CDR1 SGHRS, CDR2 YFSETQ. The CDR3 extends over 15 amino acids. The rearrangement joins TRBV5-1 to TRBJ2-7; 11 bases are a match to TRBD2. The clonotype originates from a girl aged 10-17 years with multiple sclerosis. The sample was blood. The CDR3 spells CASRNGTSGFYEQYF. The CDR3 region has the DNA TGCGCCAGCAGGAACGGGACTAGCGGATTCTACGAGCAGTACTTC.